The clone carrying this T cell receptor (beta chain) has a single count. This sample was included in a study of blood T cell repertoires in COVID-19. Measured with immunoSEQ multiplex PCR; TCRdb has only the in-frame clones, and not every one. Here the sample spans about 130,000 clones, 84% being singletons. This CDR3 is 15 amino acids long. The trim removed 2 bases at V and 7 bases at J, leaving 8 bases unmatched. Germline CDR1 MNHNS, CDR2 SASEGT. The chain couples TRBV6-1 to TRBJ1-5, with 7 nucleotides matching TRBD1. This receptor was identified in a woman aged 25-40 years who had recovered from COVID-19. Sequenced: peripheral blood. The CDR3 region is CASSEMNWDSQPQHF. The CDR3 DNA follows: TGTGCCAGCAGTGAAATGAACTGGGACAGCCAGCCCCAGCATTTT.